Listed below are T cell receptor beta chains from one sample, sequenced in a study of cytomegalovirus exposure and HLA in healthy donors. Measured with immunoSEQ multiplex PCR; TCRdb has only the in-frame clones, and not every one. The data contain 84,000 or so clones, about 80% of them singletons. The specimen was PBMCs. Source of these receptors: a male donor in good health and CMV-seronegative. CDR3s include the opening cysteine and the closing phenylalanine or tryptophan. The D gene is left open where the match is weak. Some rows mark clone size as missing; the rest say once, few, many or name a class of expanded clone.

v_gene: TRBV28
d_gene: TRBD1
abundance: .
j_gene: TRBJ1-3
CDR3nt: TGTGCCAGCAGTTACTCGTATTTACCCTCTGGACAGGGGGCGAACACCATATATTTT
CDR3aa: CASSYSYLPSGQGANTIYF

v_gene: TRBV7-9
d_gene: TRBD1
abundance: .
j_gene: TRBJ1-2
CDR3nt: TGTGCCAGCAGCTTAGTGCAGGGGGCAAAGGATGGCTACACCTTC
CDR3aa: CASSLVQGAKDGYTF

v_gene: TRBV29-1
d_gene: TRBD1
abundance: .
j_gene: TRBJ1-1
CDR3nt: TGCAGCGTTCGGACAGGTCTTATGAACACTGAAGCTTTCTTT
CDR3aa: CSVRTGLMNTEAFF

v_gene: TRBV7-2
d_gene: .
abundance: .
j_gene: TRBJ1-4
CDR3nt: TGTGCCAGCAGCCTTGGCTTGGAAAAACTGTTTTTT
CDR3aa: CASSLGLEKLFF

v_gene: TRBV4-3
d_gene: TRBD1
abundance: once
j_gene: TRBJ1-3
CDR3nt: TGCGCCAGCAGCCAGAAGAGGGGACAGGGGGCGAACACCATATATTTT
CDR3aa: CASSQKRGQGANTIYF

v_gene: TRBV28
d_gene: TRBD1
abundance: .
j_gene: TRBJ2-5
CDR3nt: TGTGCCAGCAGTCCCGGGCAGGGGGCCGAAAAGACCCAGTACTTC
CDR3aa: CASSPGQGAEKTQYF

v_gene: TRBV6-1
d_gene: .
abundance: few
j_gene: TRBJ1-2
CDR3nt: TGTGCCAGCAGTGAAGGGGGGCTGTCCTTAGGGACCTTC
CDR3aa: CASSEGGLSLGTF

v_gene: TRBV19
d_gene: TRBD1
abundance: .
j_gene: TRBJ1-5
CDR3nt: TGTGCCAGTAGTGACAGGGGGAGTCTTCAGCCCCAGCATTTT
CDR3aa: CASSDRGSLQPQHF

v_gene: TRBV7-9
d_gene: .
abundance: .
j_gene: TRBJ1-4
CDR3nt: TGTGCCAGCAGCCACCCGGCGATCGGGGTTAATGAAAAACTGTTTTTT
CDR3aa: CASSHPAIGVNEKLFF

v_gene: TRBV27
d_gene: .
abundance: .
j_gene: TRBJ1-6
CDR3nt: TGTGCCAGCAGTTTACAGGGAACGAATTCACCCCTCCACTTT
CDR3aa: CASSLQGTNSPLHF

v_gene: TRBV7-2
d_gene: .
abundance: .
j_gene: TRBJ2-7
CDR3nt: TGTGCCAGCAGCTTAGCTCCCCAGGGCCCCTACGAGCAGTACTTC
CDR3aa: CASSLAPQGPYEQYF

v_gene: TRBV28
d_gene: .
abundance: once
j_gene: TRBJ2-7
CDR3nt: TGTGCCAGCAGTTTAAGTGGAGACTACGAGCAGTACTTC
CDR3aa: CASSLSGDYEQYF

v_gene: TRBV18
d_gene: TRBD1
abundance: .
j_gene: TRBJ2-3
CDR3nt: TGTGCCAGCTCACAACAGGGGGCCCCAGATACGCAGTATTTT
CDR3aa: CASSQQGAPDTQYF

v_gene: TRBV19
d_gene: .
abundance: .
j_gene: TRBJ2-1
CDR3nt: TGTGCCAGTAGTGGACTACCGAGCTCCTACAATGAGCAGTTCTTC
CDR3aa: CASSGLPSSYNEQFF

v_gene: TRBV19
d_gene: .
abundance: .
j_gene: TRBJ2-5
CDR3nt: TGTGCCAGTAGTGGGGGACATAGAGGAGAGACCCAGTACTTC
CDR3aa: CASSGGHRGETQYF

v_gene: TRBV11-3
d_gene: .
abundance: .
j_gene: TRBJ2-1
CDR3nt: TGTGCCAGCAGTCCCTCGGGGACTTCCTTCGCCAATGAGCAGTTCTTC
CDR3aa: CASSPSGTSFANEQFF

v_gene: TRBV27
d_gene: .
abundance: once
j_gene: TRBJ2-7
CDR3nt: TGTGCCAGCAGTTTTAATAACGAGCAGTACTTC
CDR3aa: CASSFNNEQYF